The 31 T cell receptor beta chains below were found in one sample sequenced in a study of blood T cell repertoires in COVID-19. Generated by immunoSEQ multiplex PCR, the TCRdb table keeps only in-frame clones and is missing some. Among around 150,000 clones, approximately 80% were seen once, and the ten largest hold 6.5% to 9%. Sequences were obtained from peripheral blood. These TCRs come from a woman in her forties with COVID-19, enrolled during active disease.

The rearrangement links TRBV1 to TRBJ2-2; TRBD2, the table's D call, was not compared with the DNA. TRBV1 is an annotated pseudogene. The CDR3 runs 19 residues. CDR3 bases: TGCACCAGCAGCCAGTTCATCCCTAGTTCTATTGGTGGAACCGGGGAGCTGTTTTTT. Translated, it gives CTSSQFIPSSIGGTGELFF.

The gene calls are TRBV5-8 and TRBJ2-7; D ambiguous. The CDR3 contains 14 residues. The germline V and J ends were trimmed by 4 bases and 3 bases, with 14 bases remaining between them. Germline V gene sequence: CDR1 SGHTS, CDR2 YDEGEE. CDR3 in DNA: TGTGCCAGCAGCCACAATCCGACTGACTACGAGCAGTACTTC. It yields the protein CASSHNPTDYEQYF. Full variable domain (missing parts from reference TRBV5-8 and TRBJ2-7): EAGVTQSPTHLIKTRGQQATLRCSPISGHTSVYWYQQALGLGLQFLLWYDEGEERNRGNFPPRFSGRQFPNYSSELNVNALELEDSALYLCASSHNPTDYEQYFGPGTRLTVT.

The V and J genes are TRBV10-2 and TRBJ2-1; TRBD1 matches at 8 bases. The CDR3 covers 15 residues. V dropped 3 bases and J dropped 0; count of bases not matched to a gene: 1. Germline lookup yields CDR1 WSHSY and CDR2 SAAADI. The CDR3 loop reads CASSETGGSYNEQFF. The CDR3, as DNA: TGCGCCAGCAGTGAAACAGGGGGCTCCTACAATGAGCAGTTCTTC.

The rearrangement joins TRBV19 to TRBJ2-3, with 8 nucleotides matching TRBD1. CDR1 is LNHDA, CDR2 SQIVND, per germline (reference sequence). This CDR3 is 14 amino acids long. V lost 6 bases, J lost 1 base, and 3 bases stayed unmatched. The CDR3 DNA reads as TGTGCCAGTAGGACAGGGGCCCGCACAGATACGCAGTATTTT. It codes for CASRTGARTDTQYF.

In DNA form, the CDR3 reads TGTGCCAGCACTCGCTTGGGACAGGGATCCGAGCAGTACTTC. Its translation: CASTRLGQGSEQYF. The chain recombines TRBV6-5 with TRBJ2-7, with 9 bases matching TRBD1. This CDR3 is 14 amino acids long. CDR1 is MNHEY and CDR2 is SVGAGI in the germline V gene. Losses at the gene ends were 7 bases for V and 6 bases for J; bases not matched to a gene: 10.

This clone was seen a handful of times. The chain carries TRBV30 and TRBJ1-2; the D is unclear. V was trimmed by 4 bases and J by 3 bases, leaving 15 bases between them. The V gene's germline CDR1 is GTSNPN and CDR2 SVGIG (reference sequence). The CDR3 has 14 amino acids. The CDR3 sequence is CAWTGSFQDYGYTF. The CDR3 region has the DNA TGTGCCTGGACCGGGAGTTTTCAGGACTATGGCTACACCTTC.

This sequence joins TRBV10-3 and TRBJ2-3, with 8 bases that match TRBD1. Per the germline V gene, CDR1 is ENHRY and CDR2 is SYGVKD. V was pared by 8 bases and J by 2 bases, with 9 bases of the junction left unmatched. CDR3 length equals 15 residues. The CDR3 reads CAILRTGPFTDTQYF. The CDR3 DNA sequence: TGTGCCATCTTAAGGACAGGGCCTTTCACAGATACGCAGTATTTT.

V is TRBV10-2 and J is TRBJ1-5; TRBD1 is a possible D gene (6 bases). Trimming stripped 6 bases from V and 3 bases from J, with 9 bases between. The CDR3 runs 13 residues. Germline V lookup: CDR1 WSHSY, CDR2 SAAADI. This CDR3 is CASSRQDNQPQHF. CDR3 DNA sequence: TGCGCCAGCAGCCGACAGGACAATCAGCCCCAGCATTTT.

Points on this clone: Germline and junction disagree at one end, which may indicate a read error. V and J are TRBV7-7 and TRBJ2-5, with 10 bases fitting TRBD1. In germline, CDR1 is SSHAT, CDR2 FNYEAQ (reference sequence). There are 16 residues in the CDR3. In DNA, the CDR3 is TGTGCTAGCAGCGCGACCGGGACAGGGGATCAAGAGACCCAGTACTTC. Its protein is CASSATGTGDQETQYF.

The V gene is TRBV7-2, the J gene TRBJ2-3; 9 nucleotides line up with TRBD2. The CDR3 loop spans 15 amino acids. J was trimmed by 6 bases and V by 0 bases; bases with no gene match: 4. CDR1 is SGHTA, CDR2 FQGNSA, per germline. The CDR3 region is CASSLAGLAGDTQYF. The DNA of the CDR3 is TGTGCCAGCAGCTTAGCTGGGCTAGCGGGGGATACGCAGTATTTT.

The chain joins TRBV24-1 to TRBJ2-2, with a weak D call TRBD2 (6 bases). The V and J ends lost 1 base and 6 bases respectively, with 17 bases between them. Germline assignment: CDR1 KGHDR and CDR2 SFDVKD. The CDR3 runs to 17 residues. CDR3 coding DNA: TGTGCCACCAGTGATTTAGGGACTGTCCCGGGGGCCGGGGAGCTGTTTTTT. Translated, it gives CATSDLGTVPGAGELFF.

This sequence joins TRBV28 and TRBJ1-1; 9 bases map to TRBD1. CDR3 length equals 14 residues. J gave up 4 bases and V 3 bases, and 3 bases lay outside the gene matches. Germline V lookup: CDR1 MDHEN, CDR2 SYDVKM. The CDR3 loop is CASSFGTGSTEAFF. DNA of the CDR3: TGTGCCAGCAGTTTTGGGACAGGGTCCACTGAAGCTTTCTTT.

The chain carries TRBV27 and TRBJ2-2, with D possibly being TRBD1 (6 bases). Germline V gene lookup returns CDR1 MNHEY and CDR2 SMNVEV (reference sequence). V lost 5 bases to trimming and J lost 7 bases, with 23 bases between them. The CDR3 is made up of 17 amino acids. The CDR3 DNA follows: TGTGCCAGCAGTACGATCGGGACAACCCAAATAGGCGGGGAGCTGTTTTTT. Amino acid sequence: CASSTIGTTQIGGELFF.

The chain links TRBV6-6 to TRBJ2-5; 8 bases are shared with TRBD2. CDR1 MNHNY and CDR2 SVGAGI come from the germline V gene (reference sequence). With V trimmed by 4 bases and J by 4 bases, 8 bases remained unmatched. This CDR3 comprises 15 residues. The CDR3: CASSSHSGTRETQYF. CDR3 coding DNA: TGTGCCAGCAGTTCCCACAGCGGGACTAGAGAGACCCAGTACTTC.

The chain joins TRBV5-4 to TRBJ1-1; 11 nucleotides agree with TRBD1. The CDR3 length is 15 residues. CDR1 is SGHNT and CDR2 is YYREEE in the germline V gene (reference sequence). The V segment lost 7 bases and the J segment 4 bases; nucleotides outside the gene matches: 9. CDR3 coding DNA: TGTGCCAGCCGGACAGGGGGCGCGAGGGGCACTGAAGCTTTCTTT. Its translation is CASRTGGARGTEAFF.

The rearrangement uses TRBV28 and TRBJ1-2; 7 bases line up with TRBD1. The CDR3 length is 14 residues. Germline V gives CDR1 MDHEN, CDR2 SYDVKM. The V segment lost 6 bases and the J segment 4 bases; nucleotides outside the gene matches: 8. CDR3 region: CASRTGTVSYGYTF. CDR3 nucleotides: TGTGCCAGCAGAACCGGGACAGTTTCCTATGGCTACACCTTC.

V and J are TRBV15 and TRBJ1-4, with 12 nucleotides matching TRBD1. V was clipped by 5 bases and J by 8 bases; unmatched bases: 9. This CDR3 has 16 amino acids. Germline-derived CDR1 and CDR2 are LNHNV and YYDKDF (reference sequence). The CDR3: CATSWDSGTGGEKLFF. The CDR3 DNA reads as TGTGCCACCAGCTGGGACTCCGGGACAGGGGGCGAAAAACTGTTTTTT. Looking up the rest from reference TRBV15 and TRBJ1-4 gives the full variable domain: DAMVIQNPRYQVTQFGKPVTLSCSQTLNHNVMYWYQQKSSQAPKLLFHYYDKDFNNEADTPDNFQSRRPNTSFCFLDIRSPGLGDTAMYLCATSWDSGTGGEKLFFGSGTQLSVL.

This chain joins TRBV6-6 and TRBJ1-5, with TRBD1 matching 7 bases. Germline V gene sequence: CDR1 MNHNY, CDR2 SVGAGI (reference sequence). The CDR3 totals 15 residues. Trimming cost V 5 bases and J 2 bases; bases outside gene matches: 6. CDR3 sequence (DNA): TGTGCCAGCAGTGCCCAAGGACAGGGCAATCAGCCCCAGCATTTT. This sequence encodes CASSAQGQGNQPQHF.

This sequence joins TRBV28 and TRBJ2-3, with D uncertain. CDR3 length: 15 amino acids. Germline assignment: CDR1 MDHEN and CDR2 SYDVKM. The germline V and J ends were trimmed by 7 bases and 2 bases, with 16 bases remaining between them. CDR3 DNA: TGTGCCAGCACCTACTCCGGGTCCCTCACAGATACGCAGTATTTT. The encoded protein is CASTYSGSLTDTQYF. The variable domain in full, with the rest retrieved from reference TRBV28 and TRBJ2-3, is DVKVTQSSRYLVKRTGEKVFLECVQDMDHENMFWYRQDPGLGLRLIYFSYDVKMKEKGDIPEGYSVSREKKERFSLILESASTNQTSMYLCASTYSGSLTDTQYFGPGTRLTVL.

This clone showed up just once. CDR3 sequence: CASSLGNMLNQPQHF. The DNA of the CDR3 is TGTGCCAGCAGCTTGGGCAACATGTTAAATCAGCCCCAGCATTTT. V is TRBV7-9 and J is TRBJ1-5; D is ambiguous. The V and J ends lost 3 bases and 4 bases respectively, with 13 bases between them. Germline CDR1 is SEHNR and CDR2 is FQNEAQ (reference sequence). The CDR3 is 15 amino acids.

V gene TRBV5-8 combines with J gene TRBJ1-1, with 8 bases that match TRBD1. Germline CDR1 is SGHTS and CDR2 is YDEGEE. This CDR3 spans 15 amino acids. With V trimmed by 4 bases and J by 4 bases, 9 bases remained unmatched. DNA of the CDR3: TGTGCCAGCAGCCAAGGACAGGGTTGGGGCACTGAAGCTTTCTTT. Amino acids: CASSQGQGWGTEAFF.

This clone turned up a few times. The gene calls are TRBV7-2 and TRBJ1-5, with 9 bases aligning to TRBD1. Germline CDR1 and CDR2: SGHTA and FQGNSA. The CDR3 sequence is 16 residues long. V shed 4 bases and J 7 bases; nucleotides not matched to a gene: 11. The CDR3 region has the DNA TGTGCCAGCAGCTACCAGACCGGACAGGGGAACCAGCCCCAGCATTTT. Residues: CASSYQTGQGNQPQHF. Full variable domain (outside the CDR3, taken from reference TRBV7-2 and TRBJ1-5): GAGVSQSPSNKVTEKGKDVELRCDPISGHTALYWYRQSLGQGLEFLIYFQGNSAPDKSGLPSDRFSAERTGGSVSTLTIQRTQQEDSAVYLCASSYQTGQGNQPQHFGDGTRLSIL.

Here the CDR3 reads CASSQAWGLLAGAQETQYF. In DNA, the CDR3 is TGTGCCAGCAGCCAAGCCTGGGGGTTACTAGCGGGAGCCCAAGAGACCCAGTACTTC. The chain uses TRBV14 and TRBJ2-5, with 11 positions matching TRBD2. This CDR3 is built from 19 residues. CDR1 is SGHDN and CDR2 is FVKESK in the germline V gene. The junction had 11 bases not matched to a gene; V was cut back by 1 base and J by 1 base.

The chain employs TRBV19 and TRBJ1-3; no clear D gene. Germline V CDR1 and CDR2: LNHDA, SQIVND (reference sequence). V was cut by 7 bases and J by 3 bases, with 13 bases left in between. The CDR3 contains 14 residues. This chain's CDR3 is CASTRENVGNTIYF. The CDR3 bases are TGTGCCAGTACTCGGGAGAACGTTGGAAACACCATATATTTT.

The chain joins TRBV9 to TRBJ2-3; D is unclear. This CDR3 is 14 amino acids long. V lost 4 bases to trimming and J lost 3 bases, with 12 bases between them. Germline V gives CDR1 SGDLS, CDR2 YYNGEE. The CDR3 sequence is CASSSARWTDTQYF. CDR3 coding DNA: TGTGCCAGCAGCTCCGCGAGGTGGACAGATACGCAGTATTTT.

This chain joins TRBV11-2 and TRBJ2-7; maybe TRBD1 (6 bases). Germline loops: CDR1 SGHAT, CDR2 FQNNGV. V was pared by 5 bases and J by 1 base, with 12 bases between. CDR3 length: 14 residues. CDR3 DNA: TGTGCCAGCAGCACTCAGCAGGGGTCCTACGAGCAGTACTTC. This translates into CASSTQQGSYEQYF.

The V call is TRBV28, the J call TRBJ1-5; TRBD1 matches 9 bases. The germline V gene encodes CDR1 MDHEN and CDR2 SYDVKM. The CDR3 consists of 12 residues. Losses at the gene ends were 7 bases for V and 7 bases for J; bases not matched to a gene: 2. The CDR3 loop is CASKQGAQPQHF. The CDR3 DNA is TGTGCCAGCAAACAGGGGGCCCAGCCCCAGCATTTT.

This chain joins TRBV2 and TRBJ1-1; no reliable D call. Trimming pared 7 bases from V and 1 base from J, leaving 10 bases between. This CDR3 contains 13 residues. Germline V gene lookup returns CDR1 SNHLY and CDR2 FYNNEI. This chain's CDR3 is CASTPQWNTEAFF. CDR3 nucleotides: TGTGCCAGCACCCCCCAATGGAACACTGAAGCTTTCTTT.

The gene calls are TRBV19 and TRBJ2-1; D may be TRBD2 (6 bases). V lost 5 bases to trimming and J lost 4 bases, with 12 bases between them. Germline loops: CDR1 LNHDA, CDR2 SQIVND (reference sequence). The length of the CDR3 is 14 residues. CDR3 DNA sequence: TGTGCCAGTAGTTTGGAGGGGTTGTACAATGAGCAGTTCTTC. Its translation is CASSLEGLYNEQFF.

This clone appeared a single time. The V call is TRBV7-8, the J call TRBJ1-1, with D tentatively TRBD1 (6 bases). Germline V gene sequence: CDR1 SGHVS, CDR2 FQNEAQ. With 2 bases removed from V and 4 bases from J, the gap between germline ends came to 14 bases. CDR3 length: 15 residues. The DNA of the CDR3 is TGTGCCAGCAGCTTAAGTGGGGGACAAGGCACTGAAGCTTTCTTT. Its protein product is CASSLSGGQGTEAFF.

This clone has just a few counts. This chain links TRBV4-1 with TRBJ2-1; TRBD2 agrees at 8 bases. The ends lost 3 bases at V and 0 bases at J; junction bases unmatched: 7. Germline V gene sequence: CDR1 MGHRA, CDR2 YSYEKL. The CDR3 contains 17 residues. The CDR3 loop reads CASSQERETSSYNEQFF. CDR3 in DNA: TGCGCCAGCAGCCAGGAGCGGGAGACGAGCTCCTACAATGAGCAGTTCTTC.